This T cell receptor beta chain was observed in a study of control samples from healthy donors and cancer patients. Clones were sequenced by immunoSEQ multiplex PCR, and TCRdb holds only the in-frame ones, with some missing. The profile shows tens of thousands of clones, 88% of them singletons. The CDR3 totals 15 residues. The germline V gene encodes CDR1 SSHAT and CDR2 FNYEAQ (reference sequence). Notes on this clone: One end of the junction is discordant with germline, which a read error may explain.

What was sequenced was PBMCs. This clonotype originated in a man aged 50 to 59 with head and neck cancer. V is TRBV7-7 and J is TRBJ2-7, with 7 bases lining up with TRBD1. The CDR3 region is CASSLDRRHMDEQYF. In nucleotides, the CDR3 is TGTGCTAGCAGCTTGGACAGGCGCCACATGGACGAGCAGTACTTC.